One and the same sample provided the 26 T cell receptor beta chains below, sequenced in a study of cytotoxic CD8 clonotypes in ibrutinib-treated CLL. The assay was immunoSEQ multiplex PCR, and TCRdb's table has in-frame clones only and misses some. The sample shows 140,000 to 150,000 clones, roughly three quarters of them seen only once. The input for sequencing was PBMCs, taken after 24 months of ibrutinib treatment. These receptors were taken from a human donor with chronic lymphocytic leukemia.

The V call is TRBV6-5, the J call TRBJ1-5; 11 nucleotides agree with TRBD1. V was pared by 10 bases and J by 10 bases, with 9 bases of the junction left unmatched. There are 13 residues in the CDR3. The V gene's germline CDR1 is MNHEY and CDR2 SVGAGI. The CDR3 is CATRRDRGFPQHF. The CDR3, as DNA: TGTGCCACTCGCCGGGACAGGGGGTTTCCCCAGCATTTT.

The V call is TRBV18, the J call TRBJ2-5; 8 positions agree with TRBD1. Germline CDR1 is KGHSH and CDR2 is LQKENI. The CDR3 extends over 15 amino acids. Losses at the gene ends were 3 bases for V and 2 bases for J; bases not matched to a gene: 5. In nucleotides, the CDR3 is TGTGCCAGCTCACCCGCAGGGACAGGACAAGAGACCCAGTACTTC. This encodes CASSPAGTGQETQYF.

The chain employs TRBV15 and TRBJ1-1; TRBD1 might be the D (5 bases). CDR1 and CDR2 (germline): LNHNV, YYDKDF (reference sequence). The V end was cut by 7 bases, the J end by 5 bases, with 17 bases between. The CDR3 runs to 14 residues. CDR3 nucleotide sequence: TGTGCCACCACCCGAGGGGTGGGGGAGACTGAAGCTTTCTTT. It specifies CATTRGVGETEAFF.

This clone was seen once. V usage is TRBV10-3 and J usage is TRBJ2-1, with 14 bases matching TRBD2. The CDR3 is 19 residues long. The germline V gene encodes CDR1 ENHRY and CDR2 SYGVKD. Trimming removed 4 bases from V and 7 bases from J; junction bases left unmatched: 15. CDR3 DNA: TGTGCCATCAGTGGCAAGCCCGGGACTAGCGGGAGAACCGGGAATGAGCAGTTCTTC. This encodes CAISGKPGTSGRTGNEQFF.

The gene calls are TRBV7-3 and TRBJ2-3; D gene ambiguous. The CDR3 has 12 residues. Trimming shortened V by 4 bases and J by 6 bases, and 8 bases separated the two germline ends. CDR1 and CDR2 from the germline V gene are SGHTA and FQGTGA. DNA for the CDR3: TGTGCCAGCAGCTCCCAAGGGGATACGCAGTATTTT. Amino acid sequence: CASSSQGDTQYF.

V and J are TRBV5-1 and TRBJ2-2; TRBD2 aligns across 16 bases. The CDR3 spans 18 residues. Germline V lookup: CDR1 SGHRS, CDR2 YFSETQ. J lost 4 bases, V lost 4 bases, and 7 bases had no gene match. As DNA, the CDR3 is TGCGCCAGCAGCCCGGGACTAGCGGGAGGGTGGAGCACCGGGGAGCTGTTTTTT. Translation: CASSPGLAGGWSTGELFF. The whole variable domain, filled in from reference TRBV5-1 and TRBJ2-2, reads KAGVTQTPRYLIKTRGQQVTLSCSPISGHRSVSWYQQTPGQGLQFLFEYFSETQRNKGNFPGRFSGRQFSNSRSEMNVSTLELGDSALYLCASSPGLAGGWSTGELFFGEGSRLTVL.

This chain uses TRBV7-2 with TRBJ2-1, with 12 positions matching TRBD2. The germline CDR1 and CDR2 sequences are SGHTA and FQGNSA. Trimming cost V 5 bases and J 15 bases; bases outside gene matches: 14. The CDR3 has 15 residues. CDR3 sequence reads: CASSPSGLAGPSGFF. The DNA for the CDR3 is TGTGCCAGCAGCCCATCGGGACTAGCGGGTCCCTCGGGGTTCTTC.

The rearrangement links TRBV10-3 to TRBJ2-7; possibly TRBD1 for D (6 bases). CDR3 length equals 16 residues. Germline lookup yields CDR1 ENHRY and CDR2 SYGVKD. The germline V and J ends were trimmed by 8 bases and 2 bases, with 22 bases remaining between them. For the CDR3, the DNA is TGTGCCATCGGACCCGGGGACACCGACCCTGCCTACGAGCAGTACTTC. As protein: CAIGPGDTDPAYEQYF.

V and J are TRBV7-3 and TRBJ2-6; D is unresolved. The V gene's germline CDR1 is SGHTA and CDR2 FQGTGA. The CDR3 covers 17 residues. V lost 5 bases to trimming and J lost 0 bases, with 14 bases between them. CDR3 sequence reads: CASSPGPRSSGANVLTF. The CDR3 DNA reads TGTGCCAGCAGCCCAGGACCCCGGTCCTCTGGGGCCAACGTCCTGACTTTC.

This chain joins TRBV18 and TRBJ1-4, with unresolved D. There are 13 residues in the CDR3. Germline V gene data show CDR1 as KGHSH and CDR2 as LQKENI. Trimming took 2 bases from V and 8 from J, leaving 9 bases between them. In DNA, the CDR3 is TGTGCCAGCTCACCAGGCGACAAAGAAAAACTGTTTTTT. Its translation is CASSPGDKEKLFF. The full variable domain, with the rest looked up from reference TRBV18 and TRBJ1-4, is NAGVMQNPRHLVRRRGQEARLRCSPMKGHSHVYWYRQLPEEGLKFMVYLQKENIIDESGMPKERFSAEFPKEGPSILRIQQVVRGDSAAYFCASSPGDKEKLFFGSGTQLSVL.

This chain joins TRBV4-2 and TRBJ2-3; TRBD1 matches 9 bases. This CDR3 is 16 amino acids long. With 4 bases clipped from V and 2 bases from J, the junction kept 7 bases outside the gene matches. CDR1 LGHNA and CDR2 YNFKEQ come from the germline V gene. CDR3 in DNA: TGTGCCAGCAGCCTACTCGGGACAGGGTCCACAGATACGCAGTATTTT. This translates into CASSLLGTGSTDTQYF.

The gene calls are TRBV6-1 and TRBJ2-2; no clear D gene. CDR1 is MNHNS, CDR2 SASEGT, per germline. Trimming removed 6 bases from V and 0 bases from J, with 8 bases in between. The CDR3 consists of 14 residues. The CDR3 DNA sequence: TGTGCCAGCAGGCCTGCCACGAACACCGGGGAGCTGTTTTTT. It yields the protein CASRPATNTGELFF.

The genes are TRBV28 and TRBJ1-1; D unresolved. The CDR3 sequence is 12 residues long. Germline lookup yields CDR1 MDHEN and CDR2 SYDVKM. With 7 bases removed from V and 6 bases from J, the gap between germline ends came to 12 bases. This CDR3 reads CASTPRVAEAFF. In DNA form, the CDR3 reads TGTGCCAGCACCCCCCGGGTGGCTGAAGCTTTCTTT.

The chain links TRBV19 to TRBJ2-3; the D gene could be TRBD1 or TRBD2 (7 bases each). Deletions cut 11 bases from V and 1 base from J, with 19 bases between. Germline V gives CDR1 LNHDA, CDR2 SQIVND (reference sequence). The CDR3 consists of 15 residues. The CDR3 protein is CAPGGGRGRTDTQYF. Here the CDR3 DNA reads TGTGCCCCAGGGGGGGGCCGGGGACGCACAGATACGCAGTATTTT.

This clone was counted only a few times. This chain connects TRBV10-3 to TRBJ1-3; D is undetermined. Germline values: CDR1 ENHRY, CDR2 SYGVKD. V was trimmed by 6 bases and J by 2 bases, leaving 14 bases between them. CDR3 length equals 15 residues. This CDR3 is CAIRPTDSPGNTIYF. CDR3 DNA sequence: TGTGCCATCAGACCGACGGATAGCCCTGGAAACACCATATATTTT.

The rearrangement uses TRBV7-3 and TRBJ2-2, with 7 positions matching TRBD2. The CDR3 spans 16 residues. The V and J ends lost 5 bases and 4 bases, in that order; junction bases with no gene match: 10. Germline V gives CDR1 SGHTA, CDR2 FQGTGA. For the CDR3, the DNA is TGTGCCAGCAGCCCCCTTGCGGGGGATCCCACCGGGGAGCTGTTTTTT. Its protein is CASSPLAGDPTGELFF.

CDR3 region: CASSLEAGQGNQPQHF. CDR3 coding DNA: TGTGCCAGCAGCTTAGAAGCGGGCCAGGGCAATCAGCCCCAGCATTTT. V gene TRBV7-6 combines with J gene TRBJ1-5; D gene uncertain. Trimming took off 1 base at V and 2 bases at J, with 12 bases between the two ends. This CDR3 contains 16 residues. CDR1 and CDR2 (germline): SGHVS, FNYEAQ.

Regarding this clone: Other DNA sequences in this sample translate to the same CDR3. The chain uses TRBV6-5 and TRBJ1-6; D is ambiguous. The V end was cut by 0 bases, the J end by 9 bases, with 3 bases between. CDR3 size: 12 residues. The germline V gene has CDR1 MNHEY and CDR2 SVGAGI. The CDR3 spells CASSYSGSPLHF. In nucleotides, the CDR3 is TGTGCCAGCAGTTACTCTGGTTCACCCCTCCACTTT.

V and J are TRBV7-2 and TRBJ2-1; 9 bases match TRBD1. V was clipped by 5 bases and J by 10 bases; unmatched bases: 9. The CDR3 totals 14 residues. The germline V gene has CDR1 SGHTA and CDR2 FQGNSA. The DNA for the CDR3 is TGTGCCAGCAGCCTGGGACAGGGTTGGGTAGAGCAGTTCTTC. It translates to CASSLGQGWVEQFF.

The V gene is TRBV4-3, the J gene TRBJ2-1; 7 positions match TRBD1. Germline V gene sequence: CDR1 LGHNA, CDR2 YSLEER. V lost 4 bases to trimming and J lost 4 bases; unmatched junction nucleotides: 10. The CDR3 has 16 amino acids. This chain's CDR3 is CASSPSPATGYNEQFF. The DNA for the CDR3 is TGCGCCAGCAGCCCCTCGCCCGCGACAGGGTACAATGAGCAGTTCTTC.

This clone was found a few times. J is TRBJ1-3 and V is TRBV27; 8 bases map to TRBD1. V lost 5 bases to trimming and J lost 4 bases; unmatched junction nucleotides: 16. The CDR3 extends over 18 amino acids. Germline loops: CDR1 MNHEY, CDR2 SMNVEV (reference sequence). The CDR3 sequence is CASSPLPTQGVEGNTIYF. The CDR3, as DNA: TGTGCCAGCAGTCCACTCCCTACACAGGGGGTAGAAGGAAACACCATATATTTT.

The chain recombines TRBV15 with TRBJ2-5; TRBD1 might be the D (5 bases). From germline, CDR1 is LNHNV and CDR2 YYDKDF (reference sequence). The CDR3 runs to 13 residues. Trimming removed 4 bases from V and 4 bases from J, with 10 bases in between. The CDR3 region has the DNA TGTGCCACCAGCATAGGGGTTGGAGAGACCCAGTACTTC. Amino acids: CATSIGVGETQYF.

This chain links TRBV27 with TRBJ2-1; 11 bases are shared with TRBD2. V gave up 6 bases and J gave up 2 bases; unmatched junction bases: 6. The CDR3 totals 16 residues. Germline lookup yields CDR1 MNHEY and CDR2 SMNVEV (reference sequence). CDR3 coding DNA: TGTGCCAGCAGCCGATTAGCGGGAGGGGCCTACAATGAGCAGTTCTTC. It encodes CASSRLAGGAYNEQFF.

The rearrangement uses TRBV13 and TRBJ2-3, with D perhaps TRBD2 (6 bases). Trimming took 5 bases from V and 0 from J, leaving 18 bases between them. Germline CDR1 is PRHDT and CDR2 is FYEKMQ (reference sequence). The CDR3 loop spans 17 amino acids. CDR3 nucleotides: TGTGCCAGCAGCCCCCGGGGCGGGGTCCTCAGCACAGATACGCAGTATTTT. As protein: CASSPRGGVLSTDTQYF.

The gene calls are TRBV7-9 and TRBJ2-7; D gene unclear. This CDR3 is built from 14 residues. V was trimmed by 5 bases and J by 2 bases, leaving 13 bases between them. From germline, CDR1 is SEHNR and CDR2 FQNEAQ (reference sequence). The CDR3 DNA reads as TGTGCCAGCAGCGTAGGATTCGAAACCTACGAGCAGTACTTC. Residues: CASSVGFETYEQYF.

This chain uses TRBV11-3 with TRBJ1-1; D is uncertain. Trimming stripped 1 base from V and 2 bases from J, with 5 bases between. The germline V gene encodes CDR1 SGHNT and CDR2 YENEEA. The CDR3 is 13 residues long. CDR3 in DNA: TGTGCCAGCAGCTTAGGGCAAAACACTGAAGCTTTCTTT. As protein: CASSLGQNTEAFF. The full variable domain, in which reference TRBV11-3 and TRBJ1-1 provide the parts outside the CDR3, is EAGVVQSPRYKIIEKKQPVAFWCNPISGHNTLYWYLQNLGQGPELLIRYENEEAVDDSQLPKDRFSAERLKGVDSTLKIQPAELGDSAVYLCASSLGQNTEAFFGQGTRLTVV.